Following are 5 T cell receptor beta chains from one sample sequenced in a study of cytomegalovirus exposure and HLA in healthy donors. The PCR had 60 Vbeta and 13 Jbeta primers. Clones were sequenced by immunoSEQ multiplex PCR, and TCRdb holds only the in-frame ones, with some missing. The data contain some 170,000 clones, about four fifths of them singletons. Source material: PBMCs. Receptors originate from a male donor in good health and CMV-seronegative.

The chain couples TRBV28 to TRBJ2-7; a possible D gene is TRBD1 (6 bases). The V end lost 1 base, the J end lost 4 bases, and 11 bases lay between the germline ends. CDR1 is MDHEN, CDR2 SYDVKM, per germline. The CDR3 runs 14 residues. The CDR3 sequence is CASSLSTGLYEQYF. The CDR3 DNA reads TGTGCCAGCAGTTTATCTACAGGGCTGTACGAGCAGTACTTC.

This sequence joins TRBV6-7 and TRBJ2-3; 9 bases are a match to TRBD2. TRBV6-7 is treated as an ORF (open reading frame) with a function not yet certain. Trimming cost V 4 bases and J 1 base; bases outside gene matches: 15. The CDR3 is 19 residues long. This CDR3 reads CASSSGLAMQRRCTDTQYF. The CDR3 DNA is TGTGCCAGCAGTTCCGGACTAGCGATGCAACGTCGTTGCACAGATACGCAGTATTTT.

The V gene is TRBV7-9, the J gene TRBJ1-1, with 7 bases fitting TRBD1. J lost 4 bases, V lost 5 bases, and 4 bases had no gene match. The CDR3 loop spans 13 amino acids. CDR1 SEHNR and CDR2 FQNEAQ come from the germline V gene (reference sequence). CDR3 DNA sequence: TGTGCCAGCAGCAAAACAGGGGCCACTGAAGCTTTCTTT. This sequence encodes CASSKTGATEAFF.

The J gene is TRBJ1-5, the V gene TRBV28; D perhaps matches TRBD1 (6 bases). The CDR3 is 14 residues long. Germline CDR1 MDHEN, CDR2 SYDVKM. The V end lost 5 bases, the J end lost 5 bases, and 13 bases lay between the germline ends. The CDR3 loop reads CASSPLQGYQPQHF. CDR3 DNA: TGTGCCAGCAGTCCTTTACAGGGATATCAGCCCCAGCATTTT.

The chain recombines TRBV11-2 with TRBJ1-1; possibly TRBD1 for D (5 bases). CDR3 length equals 13 residues. CDR1 is SGHAT, CDR2 FQNNGV, per germline. The V and J ends lost 2 bases and 1 base respectively, with 5 bases between them. As DNA, the CDR3 is TGTGCCAGCAGCTTAACAGGGAACACTGAAGCTTTCTTT. It is translated as CASSLTGNTEAFF. Looking up the rest from reference TRBV11-2 and TRBJ1-1 gives the full variable domain: EAGVAQSPRYKIIEKRQSVAFWCNPISGHATLYWYQQILGQGPKLLIQFQNNGVVDDSQLPKDRFSAERLKGVDSTLKIQPAKLEDSAVYLCASSLTGNTEAFFGQGTRLTVV.